These 28 T cell receptor beta chains originate from one sample sequenced in a study of blood T cell repertoires in COVID-19. Profiled with immunoSEQ multiplex PCR; TCRdb holds only in-frame clones, not every one. The table includes 150,000 to 200,000 clones, 88% detected once. The sequenced material came from PBMCs or T cells enriched from blood (not recorded which). The origin of the receptors is a woman younger than 35 who had recovered from COVID-19.

The chain carries TRBV11-2 and TRBJ2-7; the D gene is possibly TRBD2 (5 bases). V was trimmed by 5 bases and J by 5 bases, leaving 16 bases between them. CDR1 is SGHAT, CDR2 FQNNGV, per germline. The CDR3 sequence is 14 residues long. CDR3 region: CASSHLVTGDEQYF. The CDR3 nucleotides are TGTGCCAGCAGCCACCTCGTTACCGGGGACGAGCAGTACTTC.

This rearrangement joins TRBV7-8 to TRBJ1-1; tentative D call: TRBD1 (6 bases). The CDR3 extends over 14 amino acids. Trimming took off 5 bases at V and 1 base at J, with 11 bases between the two ends. Germline V gene lookup returns CDR1 SGHVS and CDR2 FQNEAQ. CDR3: CASSLMGANTEAFF. DNA of the CDR3: TGTGCCAGCAGCCTAATGGGGGCGAACACTGAAGCTTTCTTT.

This clone was seen once. The chain links TRBV5-1 to TRBJ2-7, with 8 bases lining up with TRBD2. With 1 base clipped from V and 5 bases from J, the junction kept 8 bases outside the gene matches. In germline, CDR1 is SGHRS, CDR2 YFSETQ. This CDR3 is 15 amino acids long. The CDR3 DNA reads TGCGCCAGCAGCTTGCTAAGCGGGAGCGTAAACGAGCAGTACTTC. Translating gives CASSLLSGSVNEQYF.

The chain recombines TRBV27 with TRBJ2-1; D is uncertain. Germline values: CDR1 MNHEY, CDR2 SMNVEV (reference sequence). The CDR3 is 16 amino acids. V dropped 2 bases and J dropped 14 bases, with 25 bases sitting between them. CDR3 in DNA: TGTGCCAGCAGTTTACTGCAGAACTCCGACTGGCGGCTCGAGTTCTTC. Amino acids: CASSLLQNSDWRLEFF.

This clone showed up just once. The chain has TRBV13 and TRBJ2-5; D possibly corresponds to TRBD1 (5 bases). The CDR3 has 15 amino acids. The V gene lost 3 bases and the J gene lost 3 bases, with 14 bases spanning the gap. CDR1 is PRHDT, CDR2 FYEKMQ, per germline (reference sequence). The CDR3 loop is CASSFRGRAKETQYF. The CDR3 region has the DNA TGTGCCAGCAGCTTTAGGGGCAGGGCGAAAGAGACCCAGTACTTC.

The chain recombines TRBV4-1 with TRBJ2-7; 11 positions match TRBD2. This CDR3 has 17 residues. The trim removed 1 base at V and 2 bases at J, leaving 7 bases unmatched. Germline V CDR1 and CDR2: MGHRA, YSYEKL. The CDR3 coding sequence is TGCGCCAGCAGCCAAGCTTGGACTAGCGGGCCGACCTACGAGCAGTACTTC. This translates into CASSQAWTSGPTYEQYF.

This clone occurred once. The chain carries TRBV7-3 and TRBJ2-7, with D unclear. V was trimmed by 5 bases and J by 0 bases, leaving 14 bases between them. Germline V gives CDR1 SGHTA, CDR2 FQGTGA. The CDR3 is 15 amino acids. CDR3 DNA sequence: TGTGCCAGCAGCCGATCTGCAGGTAGCTCCTACGAGCAGTACTTC. Protein sequence: CASSRSAGSSYEQYF.

The chain combines TRBV29-1 with TRBJ1-2, with TRBD1 matching 7 bases. The germline V gene has CDR1 SQVTM and CDR2 ANQGSEA. The V and J ends lost 7 bases and 7 bases, in that order; junction bases with no gene match: 12. CDR3 length: 13 residues. CDR3 in DNA: TGCAGCGCGCAGACAGGGATATACTTTGGCTACACCTTC. Translated: CSAQTGIYFGYTF.

This clone came up once. The J gene is TRBJ2-7, the V gene TRBV7-9; 9 positions agree with TRBD2. CDR1 and CDR2 from the germline V gene are SEHNR and FQNEAQ (reference sequence). V trimming: 4 bases; J trimming: 2 bases; junction bases outside the gene matches: 3. This CDR3 spans 14 amino acids. The CDR3 nucleotides are TGTGCCAGCAGCTCTCCTAGCGGGGCCTACGAGCAGTACTTC. Translating it yields CASSSPSGAYEQYF.

The chain joins TRBV5-1 to TRBJ2-7; 12 nucleotides line up with TRBD2. V trimming: 4 bases; J trimming: 2 bases; junction bases outside the gene matches: 4. The CDR3 has 15 amino acids. Germline assignment: CDR1 SGHRS and CDR2 YFSETQ. CDR3 residues: CASSTTSGSPYEQYF. The DNA for the CDR3 is TGCGCCAGCAGCACGACTAGCGGGAGTCCCTACGAGCAGTACTTC. Combining the CDR3 with reference TRBV5-1 and TRBJ2-7 gives the whole variable domain KAGVTQTPRYLIKTRGQQVTLSCSPISGHRSVSWYQQTPGQGLQFLFEYFSETQRNKGNFPGRFSGRQFSNSRSEMNVSTLELGDSALYLCASSTTSGSPYEQYFGPGTRLTVT.

CDR3 coding DNA: TGTGCCAGCACCGGGACTAGCGGCCTTGGGCAGTTCTTC. It translates to CASTGTSGLGQFF. V usage is TRBV5-6 and J usage is TRBJ2-1; 11 bases align to TRBD2. Germline V gene lookup returns CDR1 SGHDT and CDR2 YYEEEE. The CDR3 has 13 amino acids. With 6 bases clipped from V and 12 bases from J, the junction kept 8 bases outside the gene matches.

The rearrangement links TRBV15 to TRBJ2-1; D unresolved. This CDR3 is built from 16 residues. V shed 0 bases and J shed 0 bases, with 9 bases lying between them. The germline CDR1 and CDR2 sequences are LNHNV and YYDKDF (reference sequence). The DNA for the CDR3 is TGTGCCACCAGCAGAGATAAAGTCAGCTCCTACAATGAGCAGTTCTTC. This translates into CATSRDKVSSYNEQFF.

V usage is TRBV21-1 and J usage is TRBJ1-1; the D segment call TRBD1 is taken from the table without a DNA check. TRBV21-1 is an annotated pseudogene. The CDR3 consists of 16 residues. CDR3 in DNA: TGTGCCAGCAGCAATGGGGACAGACCTTTGAACACTGAAGCTTTCTTT. Encoded protein: CASSNGDRPLNTEAFF.

V gene TRBV24-1 combines with J gene TRBJ1-2; D possibly corresponds to TRBD1 (5 bases). The V gene's germline CDR1 is KGHDR and CDR2 SFDVKD. The V end was cut by 1 base, the J end by 7 bases, with 9 bases between. The CDR3 spans 13 residues. CDR3 sequence reads: CATSDFPGIGYTF. In DNA form, the CDR3 reads TGTGCCACCAGTGATTTCCCAGGGATTGGCTACACCTTC.

The V and J genes are TRBV2 and TRBJ2-7, with D possibly TRBD2 on 7 matching bases. Germline-derived CDR1 and CDR2 are SNHLY and FYNNEI. Trimming cost V 5 bases and J 5 bases, with 13 bases left between them. The length of the CDR3 is 13 residues. As DNA, the CDR3 is TGTGCCAGCAGTAACCTAGGGGGGGACGAGCAGTACTTC. Residues: CASSNLGGDEQYF.

Here the CDR3 reads CASSQDKDRANTEAFF. CDR3 nucleotide sequence: TGCGCCAGCAGCCAAGATAAGGACAGGGCGAACACTGAAGCTTTCTTT. The rearrangement links TRBV4-1 to TRBJ1-1; 8 bases fit TRBD1. This CDR3 spans 16 amino acids. Germline V lookup: CDR1 MGHRA, CDR2 YSYEKL. The V and J ends lost 0 bases and 1 base, in that order; junction bases with no gene match: 4.

The chain is built from TRBV5-1 and TRBJ1-5, with D possibly being TRBD1 (5 bases). With 0 bases removed from V and 5 bases from J, the gap between germline ends came to 9 bases. The CDR3 extends over 14 amino acids. Germline lookup yields CDR1 SGHRS and CDR2 YFSETQ. CDR3 sequence reads: CASSLAGGYQPQHF. The DNA of the CDR3 is TGCGCCAGCAGCTTGGCCGGGGGGTATCAGCCCCAGCATTTT.

The chain employs TRBV23-1 and TRBJ1-6, with a weak D call TRBD1 (5 bases). TRBV23-1 is an ORF for which the function is uncertain. Deletions cut 1 base from V and 5 bases from J, with 15 bases between. The CDR3 has 17 amino acids. CDR3 bases: TGCGCCAGCAGTCAATTAGGGAGGGGAAGCGATAATTCACCCCTCCACTTT. Amino acid sequence: CASSQLGRGSDNSPLHF.

This clone came up once. The gene calls are TRBV7-3 and TRBJ2-7; 7 bases map to TRBD2. The junction had 9 bases not matched to a gene; V was cut back by 3 bases and J by 4 bases. The CDR3 extends over 15 amino acids. In germline, CDR1 is SGHTA, CDR2 FQGTGA. The CDR3 here is CASSLGGLGVYEQYF. CDR3 nucleotide sequence: TGTGCCAGCAGCTTGGGAGGACTAGGGGTTTACGAGCAGTACTTC.

A single count supports this clone. This chain uses TRBV6-5 with TRBJ2-1; a weak D match, TRBD1 (6 bases). Germline V gene sequence: CDR1 MNHEY, CDR2 SVGAGI. With 2 bases removed from V and 9 bases from J, the gap between germline ends came to 14 bases. This CDR3 has 14 residues. The CDR3: CASSYRQEDTEQFF. The CDR3 DNA reads as TGTGCCAGCAGTTACAGACAGGAGGACACTGAGCAGTTCTTC.

This clone appeared a single time. The chain carries TRBV27 and TRBJ1-1; 9 bases match TRBD1. The CDR3 extends over 13 amino acids. The ends lost 5 bases at V and 4 bases at J; junction bases unmatched: 2. CDR1 is MNHEY, CDR2 SMNVEV, per germline (reference sequence). The CDR3 DNA reads as TGTGCCAGCAGTAGACAGGGGGTCACTGAAGCTTTCTTT. Protein: CASSRQGVTEAFF.

This chain uses TRBV3-1 (or the pseudogene TRBV3-2) with TRBJ2-5; 7 positions match TRBD2. V lost 3 bases to trimming and J lost 4 bases; unmatched junction nucleotides: 8. CDR3 length: 15 residues. CDR1 and CDR2 from the germline V gene are LGHDT and YNNKEL (reference sequence). The CDR3, as DNA: TGTGCCAGCAGCCATTGGCGGGAGAAGGGAGAGACCCAGTACTTC. Encoded protein: CASSHWREKGETQYF.

The rearrangement joins TRBV28 to TRBJ1-2, with 7 bases fitting TRBD1. Looked up from germline, CDR1 is MDHEN and CDR2 is SYDVKM. This CDR3 region has 14 residues. Trimming cost V 5 bases and J 4 bases; bases outside gene matches: 7. CDR3 sequence: CASSTGTVIYGYTF. The CDR3 nucleotides read TGTGCCAGCAGTACCGGGACAGTAATCTATGGCTACACCTTC.

The chain couples TRBV10-3 to TRBJ2-1, with TRBD1 matching 8 bases. In germline, CDR1 is ENHRY, CDR2 SYGVKD. The J segment lost 5 bases and the V segment lost 8 bases, leaving 11 bases of the junction unmatched. The CDR3 contains 15 residues. CDR3 sequence reads: CAISGGTGLDNEQFF. The DNA for the CDR3 is TGTGCCATCTCTGGCGGGACAGGCCTCGACAATGAGCAGTTCTTC.

This clone was detected only a few times. The chain recombines TRBV4-3 with TRBJ1-1; possible D gene TRBD1, 6 bases. V was clipped by 5 bases and J by 5 bases, with 18 bases between them. This CDR3 comprises 15 residues. From germline, CDR1 is LGHNA and CDR2 YSLEER. The CDR3 coding sequence is TGCGCCAGCAGCACAGGGAGGGCTTGGAGGACTGAAGCTTTCTTT. This encodes CASSTGRAWRTEAFF.

The chain uses TRBV2 and TRBJ1-5, with D hard to call. The CDR3 is made up of 14 amino acids. Per the germline V gene, CDR1 is SNHLY and CDR2 is FYNNEI. Between the trimmed V and J ends, which lost 6 bases and 5 bases, there was a span of 14 bases. The DNA of the CDR3 is TGTGCCAGCAGCTCCGAGGTCCTTGATCAGCCCCAGCATTTT. Its protein product is CASSSEVLDQPQHF.

The CDR3 sequence is CASSTIQASEQFF. In DNA, the CDR3 is TGTGCCAGTAGTACCATACAGGCCTCTGAGCAGTTCTTC. This rearrangement joins TRBV19 to TRBJ2-1; weak D call: TRBD1 (5 bases). In germline, CDR1 is LNHDA, CDR2 SQIVND (reference sequence). Trimming cost V 4 bases and J 9 bases, with 13 bases left between them. This CDR3 is 13 amino acids long.

V is TRBV4-1 and J is TRBJ2-3; maybe TRBD2 (6 bases). The CDR3 totals 15 residues. Trimming pared 0 bases from V and 1 base from J, leaving 8 bases between. The germline V gene has CDR1 MGHRA and CDR2 YSYEKL. CDR3 DNA: TGCGCCAGCAGCCAAGACGGGAGTGGCACAGATACGCAGTATTTT. This encodes CASSQDGSGTDTQYF.